This T cell receptor beta chain was identified in a study of regulatory T cells in long-lasting Graves disease. Time point reported: newly diagnosed GD, antithyroid drugs for less than 3 months. Construction of the TCR library relied on RNA isolated from PBMCs. In building TCR beta libraries, iRepertoire HTBI primers were used together with Arm-PCR of CDR3 regions. TCRdb used MiXCR to reprocess the multiplex PCR reads, holding one entry per CDR3 protein. The repertoire holds about 620,000 distinct CDR3 sequences, with around 15% as singletons. The data also belong to a second study, concerning T cells in Graves' hyperthyroidism and ophthalmopathy. That paper adds: Aged 18 to 65, the patients had hyperthyroidism that was newly diagnosed and had lasted under 2 months. Thyroid ultrasound, orbital computed tomography, clinical symptoms, and serum thyroxine and TRAb underpinned diagnoses. In the first-round RT-PCR of the TCR CDR3, the HTBI primer set was used.

The starting material was peripheral blood mononuclear cells (PBMCs), obtained at new diagnosis, from a patient treated with antithyroid drugs. The TCR was taken from a woman between 25 and 40 years old with Graves disease.

The DNA of the CDR3 is TGCAGTGCTAGAGAGAATCGGGGGGCGAATGGCTACACCTTC. As protein: CSARENRGANGYTF. This sequence joins TRBV20-1 and TRBJ1-2; tentative D call: TRBD1 (6 bases). The V gene lost 0 bases and the J gene lost 6 bases, with 14 bases spanning the gap. CDR1 and CDR2 from the germline V gene are DFQATT and SNEGSKA (reference sequence). This CDR3 is 14 amino acids long.